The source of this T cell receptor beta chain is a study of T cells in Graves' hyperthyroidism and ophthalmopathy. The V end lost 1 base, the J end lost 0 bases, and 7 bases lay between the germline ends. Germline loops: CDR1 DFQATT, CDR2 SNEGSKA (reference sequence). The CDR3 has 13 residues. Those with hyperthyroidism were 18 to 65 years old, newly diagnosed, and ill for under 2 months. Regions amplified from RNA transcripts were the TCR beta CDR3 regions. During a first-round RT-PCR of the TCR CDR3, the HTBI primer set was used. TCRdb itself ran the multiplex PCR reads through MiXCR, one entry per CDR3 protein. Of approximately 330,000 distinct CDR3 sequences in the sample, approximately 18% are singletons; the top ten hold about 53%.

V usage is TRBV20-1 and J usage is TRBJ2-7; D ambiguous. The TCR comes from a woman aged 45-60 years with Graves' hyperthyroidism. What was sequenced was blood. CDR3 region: CSARVPGSYEQYF. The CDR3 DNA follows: TGCAGTGCTAGAGTTCCGGGCTCCTACGAGCAGTACTTC.